This TCR beta chain was sequenced in a study of blood T cells in healthy people across ages. Study-wide findings and caveats: Significant beta diversity loss was already apparent by age approximately 38, declining roughly linearly.

The authors ran a second PCR of 7 to 11 cycles using a sample-barcoded 5' primer and a J-beta primer mix. No fewer than 3 million CDR3-containing paired-end reads came from each sample. In TCRdb, the 5' RACE reads were re-called with MiXCR into one record per CDR3 protein. The data contain 700,000 to 850,000 distinct CDR3 sequences, 36% of them singletons. As concerns this clonotype: Its antigen remains unknown.

The V segment lost 2 bases and the J segment 13 bases; nucleotides outside the gene matches: 7. In germline, CDR1 is GTSNPN, CDR2 SVGIG (reference sequence). The CDR3 extends over 12 amino acids. The J gene is TRBJ2-4, the V gene TRBV30; 8 bases line up with TRBD1. The clonotype comes from a man younger than 35 in good health. The sequencing input was blood. The CDR3 sequence is CAWSQGAREQYF. The CDR3 DNA is TGTGCCTGGAGTCAGGGGGCAAGGGAGCAGTACTTC. Full variable domain (missing parts from reference TRBV30 and TRBJ2-4): SQTIHQWPATLVQPVGSPLSLECTVEGTSNPNLYWYRQAAGRGLQLLFYSVGIGQISSEVPQNLSASRPQDRQFILSSKKLLLSDSGFYLCAWSQGAREQYFGAGTRLSVL.